This TCR beta chain was captured by sequencing in a study of blood T cells in healthy people across ages. Regarding the study as a whole: No one knew whether donors had CMV, which possibly confounded expanded clonotype changes.

The CDR3 has 15 residues. Germline CDR1 SNHLY, CDR2 FYNNEI. Between the trimmed V and J ends, which lost 7 bases and 5 bases, there was a span of 15 bases. In this sample, this clonotype turned up a few times. The target antigen is unknown. It was with a sample-barcoded 5' primer and a J-beta primer mix that a second PCR of roughly 7 to 12 cycles was run. With 12 random nucleotides, a template-switch adaptor tagged each individual cDNA molecule. The study obtained at least 2.5 million CDR3-containing paired-end reads from every sample. In TCRdb, the 5' RACE reads were re-called with MiXCR into one record per CDR3 protein. The top ten clones hold 20% of a sample with 700,000 to 800,000 distinct CDR3 sequences, roughly 45% of them seen once.

This TCR derives from a woman aged 60-75 years in good health. The chain uses TRBV2 and TRBJ1-6; D perhaps matches TRBD1 (5 bases). Material: blood. The CDR3: CASTRDRRNNSPLHF. The CDR3 bases are TGTGCCAGCACGAGGGACCGACGAAATAATTCACCCCTCCACTTT.